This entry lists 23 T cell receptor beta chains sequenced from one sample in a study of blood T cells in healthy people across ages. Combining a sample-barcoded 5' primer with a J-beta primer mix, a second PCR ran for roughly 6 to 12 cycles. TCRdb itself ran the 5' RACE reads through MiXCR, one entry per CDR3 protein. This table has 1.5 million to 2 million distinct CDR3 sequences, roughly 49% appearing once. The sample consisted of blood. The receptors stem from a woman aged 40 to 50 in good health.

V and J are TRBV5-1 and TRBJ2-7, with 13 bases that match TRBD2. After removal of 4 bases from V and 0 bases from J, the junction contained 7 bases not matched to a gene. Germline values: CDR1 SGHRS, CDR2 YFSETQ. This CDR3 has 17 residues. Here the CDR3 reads CASSTGLAGTSSYEQYF. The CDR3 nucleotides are TGCGCCAGCAGCACGGGACTAGCGGGGACATCCTCCTACGAGCAGTACTTC.

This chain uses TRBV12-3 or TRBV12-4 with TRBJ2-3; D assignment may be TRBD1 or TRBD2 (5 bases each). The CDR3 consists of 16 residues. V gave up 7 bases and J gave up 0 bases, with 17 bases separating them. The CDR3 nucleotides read TGTGCCAGCATTAGACCCGGGACCCCTAGCACAGATACGCAGTATTTT. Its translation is CASIRPGTPSTDTQYF.

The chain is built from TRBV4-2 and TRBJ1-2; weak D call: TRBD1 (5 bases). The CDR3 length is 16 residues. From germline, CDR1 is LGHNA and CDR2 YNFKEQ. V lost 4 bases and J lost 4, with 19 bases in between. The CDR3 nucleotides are TGTGCCAGCAGCCCTCTCTCGGGCAGGGAGGGCTATGGCTACACCTTC. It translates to CASSPLSGREGYGYTF.

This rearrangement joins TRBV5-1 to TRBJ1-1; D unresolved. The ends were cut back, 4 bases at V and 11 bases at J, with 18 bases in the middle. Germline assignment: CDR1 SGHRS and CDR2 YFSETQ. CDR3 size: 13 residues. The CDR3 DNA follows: TGCGCCAGCAGCCAAGAGGGTGGGGATCGGGCTTTCTTT. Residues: CASSQEGGDRAFF.

CDR3 residues: CASSAGAFYEQYF. CDR3 sequence (DNA): TGTGCCAGCAGTGCCGGGGCCTTTTACGAGCAGTACTTC. The chain combines TRBV27 with TRBJ2-7; D is tentatively TRBD1 or TRBD2 (5 bases each). Trimming stripped 5 bases from V and 4 bases from J, with 12 bases between. Germline V lookup: CDR1 MNHEY, CDR2 SMNVEV (reference sequence). This CDR3 has 13 residues.

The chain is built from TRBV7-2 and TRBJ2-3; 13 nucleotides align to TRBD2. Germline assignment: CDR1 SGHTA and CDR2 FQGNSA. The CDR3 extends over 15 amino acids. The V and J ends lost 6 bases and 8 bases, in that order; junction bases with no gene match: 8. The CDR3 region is CASRELAGGRGTQYF. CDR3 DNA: TGTGCCAGCAGGGAACTAGCGGGGGGGCGTGGTACGCAGTATTTT.

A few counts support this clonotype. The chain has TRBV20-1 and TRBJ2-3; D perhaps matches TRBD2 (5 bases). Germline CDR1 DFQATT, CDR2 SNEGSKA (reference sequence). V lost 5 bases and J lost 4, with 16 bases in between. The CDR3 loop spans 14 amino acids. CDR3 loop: CSAAEGRHSDTQYF. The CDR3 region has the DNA TGCAGTGCTGCTGAGGGTCGGCATTCAGATACGCAGTATTTT.

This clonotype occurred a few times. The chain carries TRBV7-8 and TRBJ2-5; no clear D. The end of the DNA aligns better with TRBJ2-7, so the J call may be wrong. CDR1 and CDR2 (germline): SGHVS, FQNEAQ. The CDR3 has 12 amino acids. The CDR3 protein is CASSLSLHEQYF. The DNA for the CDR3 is TGTGCCAGCAGCTTGAGTTTGCACGAGCAGTACTTC.

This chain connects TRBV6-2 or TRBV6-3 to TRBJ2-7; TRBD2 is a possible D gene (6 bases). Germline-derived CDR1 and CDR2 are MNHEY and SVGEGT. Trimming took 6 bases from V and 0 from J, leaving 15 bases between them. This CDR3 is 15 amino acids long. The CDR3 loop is CASSSTGVSSYEQYF. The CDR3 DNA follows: TGTGCCAGCAGCTCAACGGGGGTTAGCTCCTACGAGCAGTACTTC.

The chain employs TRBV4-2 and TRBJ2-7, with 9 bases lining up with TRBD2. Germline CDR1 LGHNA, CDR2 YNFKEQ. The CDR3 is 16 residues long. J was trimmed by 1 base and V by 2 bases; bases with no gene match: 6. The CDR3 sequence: CASSQNGAGGSYEQYF. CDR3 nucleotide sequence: TGTGCCAGCAGCCAAAATGGGGCGGGGGGGTCCTACGAGCAGTACTTC.

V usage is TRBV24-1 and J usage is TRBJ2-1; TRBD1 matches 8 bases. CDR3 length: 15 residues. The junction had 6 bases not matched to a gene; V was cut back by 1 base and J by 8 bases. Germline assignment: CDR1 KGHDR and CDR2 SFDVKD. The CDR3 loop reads CATSDFAGGRDEQFF. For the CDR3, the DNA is TGTGCCACCAGTGATTTCGCAGGGGGCCGGGATGAGCAGTTCTTC.

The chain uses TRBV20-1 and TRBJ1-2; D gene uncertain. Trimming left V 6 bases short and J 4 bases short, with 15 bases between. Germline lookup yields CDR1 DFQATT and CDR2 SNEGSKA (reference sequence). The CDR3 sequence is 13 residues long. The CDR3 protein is CSAHRASLYGYTF. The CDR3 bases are TGCAGTGCCCACCGGGCCTCTCTCTATGGCTACACCTTC.

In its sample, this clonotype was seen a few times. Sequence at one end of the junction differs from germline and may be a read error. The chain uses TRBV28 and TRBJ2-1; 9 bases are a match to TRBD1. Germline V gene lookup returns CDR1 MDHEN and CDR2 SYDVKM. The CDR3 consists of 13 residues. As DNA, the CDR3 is TGCGCCAGCAAGGGACAGGGCTACAATGAGCAGTTCTTC. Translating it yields CASKGQGYNEQFF. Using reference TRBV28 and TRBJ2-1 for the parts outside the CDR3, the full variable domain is DVKVTQSSRYLVKRTGEKVFLECVQDMDHENMFWYRQDPGLGLRLIYFSYDVKMKEKGDIPEGYSVSREKKERFSLILESASTNQTSMYLCASKGQGYNEQFFGPGTRLTVL.

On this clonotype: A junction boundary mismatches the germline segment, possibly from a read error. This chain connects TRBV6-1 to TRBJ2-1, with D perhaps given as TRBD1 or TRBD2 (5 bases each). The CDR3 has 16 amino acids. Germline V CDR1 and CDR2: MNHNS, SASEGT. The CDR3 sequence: CASRETMRGPYNGQFF. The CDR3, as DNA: TGTGCCAGCAGGGAGACTATGAGGGGTCCCTACAATGGGCAGTTCTTC.

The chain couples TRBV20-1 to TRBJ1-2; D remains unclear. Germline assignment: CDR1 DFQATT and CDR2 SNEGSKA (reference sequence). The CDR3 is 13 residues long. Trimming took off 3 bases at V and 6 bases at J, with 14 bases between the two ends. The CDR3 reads CSASRPPNHGYTF. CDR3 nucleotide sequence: TGCAGTGCTAGCAGACCGCCGAACCATGGCTACACCTTC.

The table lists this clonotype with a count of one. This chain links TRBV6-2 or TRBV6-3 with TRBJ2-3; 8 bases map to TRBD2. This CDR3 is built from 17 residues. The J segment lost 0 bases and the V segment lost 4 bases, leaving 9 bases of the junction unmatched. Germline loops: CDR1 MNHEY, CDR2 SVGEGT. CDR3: CASSFSPIAGSTDTQYF. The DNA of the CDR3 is TGTGCCAGCAGTTTCTCCCCTATAGCGGGGAGCACAGATACGCAGTATTTT.

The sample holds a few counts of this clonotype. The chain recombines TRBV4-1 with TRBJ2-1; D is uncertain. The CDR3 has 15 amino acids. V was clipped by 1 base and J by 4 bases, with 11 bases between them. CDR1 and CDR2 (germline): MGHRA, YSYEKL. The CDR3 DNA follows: TGCGCCAGCAGCCAAGCAAAGGGCCTGTACAATGAGCAGTTCTTC. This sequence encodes CASSQAKGLYNEQFF.

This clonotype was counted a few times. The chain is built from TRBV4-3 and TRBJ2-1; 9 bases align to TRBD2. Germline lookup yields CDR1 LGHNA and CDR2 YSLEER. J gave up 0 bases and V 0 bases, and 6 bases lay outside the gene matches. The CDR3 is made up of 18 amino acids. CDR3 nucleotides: TGCGCCAGCAGCCAAGATGAGGTAGCGGGAGTCTCCTACAATGAGCAGTTCTTC. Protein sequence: CASSQDEVAGVSYNEQFF.

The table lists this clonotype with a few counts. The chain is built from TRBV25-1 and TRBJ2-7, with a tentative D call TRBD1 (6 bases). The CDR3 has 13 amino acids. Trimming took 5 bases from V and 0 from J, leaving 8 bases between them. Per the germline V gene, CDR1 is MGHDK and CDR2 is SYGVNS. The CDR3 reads CASSIRGSYEQYF. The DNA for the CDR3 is TGTGCCAGCAGTATCAGGGGCTCCTACGAGCAGTACTTC.

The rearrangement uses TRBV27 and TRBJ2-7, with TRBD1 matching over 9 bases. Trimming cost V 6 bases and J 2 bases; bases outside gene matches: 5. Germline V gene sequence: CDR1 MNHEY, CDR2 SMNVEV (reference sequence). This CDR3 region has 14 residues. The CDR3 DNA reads TGTGCCAGCAGACTGAGGACAGGGGCCTACGAGCAGTACTTC. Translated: CASRLRTGAYEQYF.

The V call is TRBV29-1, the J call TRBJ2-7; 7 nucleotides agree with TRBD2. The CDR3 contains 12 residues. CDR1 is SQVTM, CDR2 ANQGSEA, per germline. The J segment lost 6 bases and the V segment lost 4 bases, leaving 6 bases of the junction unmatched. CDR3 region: CSVGEGNGEQYF. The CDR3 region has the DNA TGCAGCGTTGGGGAGGGGAATGGCGAGCAGTACTTC.

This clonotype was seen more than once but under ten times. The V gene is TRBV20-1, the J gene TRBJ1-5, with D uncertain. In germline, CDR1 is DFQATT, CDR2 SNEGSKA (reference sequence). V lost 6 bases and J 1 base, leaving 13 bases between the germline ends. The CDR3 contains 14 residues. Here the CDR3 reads CSAWTGSSNQPQHF. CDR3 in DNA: TGCAGTGCGTGGACGGGTTCAAGCAATCAGCCCCAGCATTTT.

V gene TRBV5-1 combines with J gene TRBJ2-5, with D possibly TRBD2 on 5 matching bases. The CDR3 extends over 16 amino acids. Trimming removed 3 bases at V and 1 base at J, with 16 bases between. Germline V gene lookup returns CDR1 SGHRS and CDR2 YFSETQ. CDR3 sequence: CASSSTDTRGQETQYF. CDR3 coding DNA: TGCGCCAGCAGCTCCACAGATACCCGGGGCCAAGAGACCCAGTACTTC.